The 16 T cell receptor beta chains below come from one sample, sequenced in a study of blood T cells in healthy people across ages. The authors ran a second PCR of about 7 to 12 cycles using a sample-barcoded 5' primer and a J-beta primer mix. TCRdb fed the 5' RACE reads into MiXCR, producing one record per CDR3 protein. The data show about 1.6 million distinct CDR3 sequences, with 30% to 40% seen just once and 11% held by the top ten. The sequenced material came from blood. These receptors were obtained from a woman younger than 45 in good health.

To note about this clonotype: One end of the junction does not line up with germline, which may come from a read error. This sequence joins TRBV7-6 and TRBJ2-3; maybe TRBD1 (7 bases). The CDR3 has 14 residues. CDR1 is SGHVS and CDR2 is FNYEAQ in the germline V gene. CDR3 DNA: TGTGCCAGCAGTCCAGGGGGGAGCACAGATACGCGGTATTTT. Its protein product is CASSPGGSTDTRYF.

This clonotype appeared many times. The chain links TRBV5-1 to TRBJ2-7, with a possible D match to TRBD1 (6 bases). Trimming took off 0 bases at V and 4 bases at J, with 11 bases between the two ends. This CDR3 has 14 residues. CDR1 SGHRS and CDR2 YFSETQ come from the germline V gene. The CDR3 is CASSLAGTTYEQYF. The CDR3 DNA reads TGCGCCAGCAGCTTGGCCGGGACAACGTACGAGCAGTACTTC.

The rearrangement uses TRBV2 and TRBJ2-7; D possibly corresponds to TRBD2 (5 bases). Trimming removed 6 bases at V and 6 bases at J, with 15 bases between. The CDR3 totals 13 residues. CDR1 SNHLY and CDR2 FYNNEI come from the germline V gene. The CDR3 nucleotides read TGTGCCAGCAGCGGCGACGGAGGAGGCGAGCAGTACTTC. It encodes CASSGDGGGEQYF.

In its sample, this clonotype was seen a few times. This chain connects TRBV7-6 to TRBJ2-5; 12 nucleotides match TRBD2. The CDR3 length is 17 residues. Germline CDR1 is SGHVS and CDR2 is FNYEAQ. V shed 1 base, J shed 4 bases, and the junction held 7 bases outside the gene matches. CDR3 sequence (DNA): TGTGCCAGCAGCTTAGGGGCCAGGGGACTAGCGGGAGAGACCCAGTACTTC. As protein: CASSLGARGLAGETQYF.

The chain recombines TRBV20-1 with TRBJ2-5; 12 bases align to TRBD2. Germline CDR1 DFQATT, CDR2 SNEGSKA (reference sequence). V lost 0 bases, J lost 1 base, and 6 bases stayed unmatched. The CDR3 contains 17 residues. The CDR3 loop is CSARDIGLAGSQETQYF. The DNA of the CDR3 is TGCAGTGCTAGAGACATAGGACTAGCGGGGTCCCAAGAGACCCAGTACTTC.

The chain joins TRBV6-4 to TRBJ1-1; D not certain. The germline V gene encodes CDR1 MRHNA and CDR2 SNTAGT. V lost 2 bases, J lost 5 bases, and 9 bases lay in between. This CDR3 region has 13 residues. The CDR3 loop is CASSDPLGTEAFF. The CDR3 DNA follows: TGTGCCAGCAGTGACCCCCTCGGGACTGAAGCTTTCTTT.

The chain employs TRBV7-8 and TRBJ2-7; 7 nucleotides align to TRBD1. CDR1 and CDR2 (germline): SGHVS, FQNEAQ. V lost 1 base and J lost 5; bases outside the gene matches: 14. The CDR3 has 17 residues. CDR3 protein: CASSLVQGFDSVHEQYF. The CDR3 nucleotides read TGTGCCAGCAGCTTAGTACAGGGGTTTGATTCGGTCCACGAGCAGTACTTC.

This clonotype was counted only a few times. The CDR3: CASSFPRTGIFTDTQYF. CDR3 DNA sequence: TGTGCCAGCAGCTTCCCTCGGACAGGGATTTTCACAGATACGCAGTATTTT. The chain couples TRBV7-9 to TRBJ2-3; 8 nucleotides match TRBD1. From germline, CDR1 is SEHNR and CDR2 FQNEAQ (reference sequence). This CDR3 has 17 amino acids. V shed 3 bases and J 2 bases; nucleotides not matched to a gene: 10.

CDR3 coding DNA: TGTGCCAGCAGCGGTACATGGGCTCGTCAGTACTTC. It is translated as CASSGTWARQYF. The genes are TRBV7-8 and TRBJ2-7; no reliable D call. The V gene lost 5 bases and the J gene lost 10 bases, with 15 bases spanning the gap. From germline, CDR1 is SGHVS and CDR2 FQNEAQ. This CDR3 is built from 12 residues.

Notes on this clonotype: The germline gene is not matched at one end of the junction; a read error may be the cause. The chain combines TRBV5-1 with TRBJ1-2; weak D call: TRBD1 (6 bases). This CDR3 contains 15 residues. The V gene's germline CDR1 is SGHRS and CDR2 YFSETQ. The CDR3 spells CASSTGAGPWYGCTF. The CDR3 nucleotides read TGCGCCAGCAGCACGGGGGCCGGACCTTGGTATGGCTGCACCTTC.

In this sample, this clonotype turned up a few times. The chain recombines TRBV18 with TRBJ2-7; TRBD1 matches 7 bases. The CDR3 has 13 residues. Per germline, CDR1 KGHSH and CDR2 LQKENI. J gave up 8 bases and V 0 bases, and 4 bases lay outside the gene matches. The CDR3 here is CASSPPGQIQQYF. The CDR3 nucleotides are TGTGCCAGCTCACCACCGGGACAGATCCAGCAGTACTTC.

This clonotype was seen more than once but under ten times. The V call is TRBV5-1, the J call TRBJ2-6; TRBD1 matches at 10 bases. CDR3 length: 17 amino acids. Unmatched junction bases numbered 8, after V lost 4 bases and J lost 4 bases. Germline V CDR1 and CDR2: SGHRS, YFSETQ. For the CDR3, the DNA is TGCGCCAGCAGCCAGGGGACAGGGGCCGGGGGGGCCAACGTCCTGACTTTC. Residues: CASSQGTGAGGANVLTF. The full variable domain, with the rest looked up from reference TRBV5-1 and TRBJ2-6, is KAGVTQTPRYLIKTRGQQVTLSCSPISGHRSVSWYQQTPGQGLQFLFEYFSETQRNKGNFPGRFSGRQFSNSRSEMNVSTLELGDSALYLCASSQGTGAGGANVLTFGAGSRLTVL.

The sample holds many counts of this clonotype. The chain is built from TRBV12-3 or TRBV12-4 and TRBJ2-3; D unresolved. The CDR3 sequence is 12 residues long. The V and J ends lost 5 bases and 5 bases respectively, with 8 bases between them. The CDR3 reads CASSPLLDTQYF. The CDR3 nucleotides are TGTGCCAGCAGTCCTCTACTAGATACGCAGTATTTT.

With respect to this clonotype: A much larger clone lies one base from this, so it may be a read error. V usage is TRBV25-1 and J usage is TRBJ2-7; TRBD1 agrees at 8 bases. Germline V CDR1 and CDR2: MGHDK, SYGVNS. With V trimmed by 4 bases and J by 0 bases, 2 bases remained unmatched. The CDR3 loop spans 14 amino acids. As DNA, the CDR3 is TGTGCCAGCAGTGGCAGGGGGCACTCCTACGAGCAGTACTTC. Translated: CASSGRGHSYEQYF.

To note about this clonotype: At one boundary the junction diverges from the germline segment, which might be a read error. The chain has TRBV7-9 and TRBJ1-1; D gene uncertain. The germline V gene has CDR1 SEHNR and CDR2 FQNEAQ (reference sequence). This CDR3 contains 12 residues. CDR3 sequence reads: CVSSLGYAEAFF. The CDR3 DNA sequence: TGTGTCAGCAGCTTAGGGTATGCCGAAGCTTTCTTT.

As concerns this clonotype: A much more abundant neighbour one base away suggests this may be a read error. The chain recombines TRBV4-1 with TRBJ2-7, with D unresolved. Trimming took off 0 bases at V and 6 bases at J, with 6 bases between the two ends. CDR3 length: 12 residues. Germline-derived CDR1 and CDR2 are MGHRA and YSYEKL. The CDR3 nucleotides are TGCGCCAGCAGCCAAGATCCGTGCGAGCAGTACTTC. Its protein is CASSQDPCEQYF.